The clone carrying this TCR beta chain was observed at least ten times. This sample was included in a study of T cells in Graves' hyperthyroidism and ophthalmopathy. Between the trimmed V and J ends, which lost 3 bases and 4 bases, there was a span of 10 bases. CDR1 and CDR2 from the germline V gene are SGHTA and FQGNSA. This CDR3 has 14 residues. Researchers took RNA transcripts and amplified the TCR beta CDR3 regions from them. Researchers ran a first-round RT-PCR on the TCR CDR3 using the HTBI primer set. TCRdb independently ran MiXCR on the multiplex PCR reads; one entry per CDR3 protein. In the table there are about 350,000 distinct CDR3 sequences, about 14% of which are singletons.

The source is a woman aged 25-40 years with Graves' hyperthyroidism. The chain joins TRBV7-2 to TRBJ2-1; TRBD1 is a possible D gene (6 bases). The material sequenced was blood. The CDR3 loop reads CASSFGTLYNEQFF. In nucleotides, the CDR3 is TGTGCCAGCAGCTTCGGGACACTTTACAATGAGCAGTTCTTC.